This T cell receptor (beta chain) was captured by sequencing in a study of CD8 T cells in Susac syndrome. Background on the study: When blood was drawn, the patients with Susac syndrome were therapy-naive, on corticosteroids, or on intravenous immunoglobulin alone.

Negative isolation was used for CD8+ and CD4+ T cells and FACS enrichment for TEMRA cells. The RNA, roughly 0.45 to 1 ug, was put through reverse transcription using random hexamers. Multiplex PCR with immunoSEQ amplified the TCR beta CDR3 across 54 Vbeta and 13 Jbeta. TCRdb recomputed calls from the immunoSEQ multiplex PCR reads with MiXCR, one row per CDR3 protein. Of around 170,000 distinct CDR3 sequences in the sample, roughly 95% were seen once. Germline V gives CDR1 DFQATT, CDR2 SNEGSKA (reference sequence). The CDR3 runs to 14 residues. Unmatched junction bases numbered 13, after V lost 5 bases and J lost 7 bases.

The clonotype comes from a human donor with Susac syndrome. The J gene is TRBJ2-7, the V gene TRBV20-1, with 8 bases identical to TRBD2. The sequencing input was CD4+ T cells from PBMCs. The DNA of the CDR3 is TGCAGTGCTTTCCGTCGAGCGGGAGCGGGGGAGCAGTACTTC. This gives the protein CSAFRRAGAGEQYF.